This TCR beta chain was recorded in a study of cytomegalovirus exposure and HLA in healthy donors. The PCR employed 60 Vbeta primers together with 13 Jbeta primers. Clones were sequenced by immunoSEQ multiplex PCR, and TCRdb holds only the in-frame ones, with some missing. This sample carries just over 200,000 clones, under 85% of them seen once, and the ten largest clones take roughly 1.6%. The TCR comes from a man aged 45 to 65 in good health and CMV-seronegative. The sequenced sample was PBMCs.

CDR3 in amino acids: CASSFGTSPSYNEQFF. The CDR3 DNA is TGTGCCAGTAGTTTCGGGACTAGCCCCTCCTACAATGAGCAGTTCTTC. The chain couples TRBV19 to TRBJ2-1; 9 nucleotides match TRBD2. The CDR3 runs 16 residues. CDR1 and CDR2 (germline): LNHDA, SQIVND (reference sequence). With V trimmed by 5 bases and J by 0 bases, 5 bases remained unmatched.